This TCR beta chain originates from a study of T cell repertoires in aging, cancer and after chemotherapy (dated by TCRdb to 2018 to 2020). A note on the overall study: Donors were distributed across six age groups ranging from 30 or younger to 70 or older, with at least three individuals included per group. To look at immunoaging and at how T cells reconstitute after chemotherapy, the study profiled TCR beta repertoires in peripheral blood from both healthy donors and cancer patients. The full dataset contained around 10 million TCR reads. Control TCR repertoires from healthy donors were recorded over several months to years, and clear clonal overlap was observed across re-sampling. A cohort of some 210 cancer patients (roughly 90 with hematological and approximately 120 with solid cancers) was assembled, and approximately 95 healthy donors were included as a reference group. General findings and caveats noted by the study authors: In both cancer cohorts, median generation probability rose over the chemotherapy interval, which suggests that the repertoire was reconstituted through rebound thymic output. According to the authors, the repertoire data do not permit conclusions about immunological memory after chemotherapy. Significantly lower blood TCR diversity and higher clonality were observed in untreated patients with hematological or solid cancers than in age-matched healthy donors. In healthy donors, the decline in TCR diversity with age was mainly due to loss of richness, whereas in cancer patients loss of evenness also played a role.

The V end loses 7 bases and the J end loses 10 bases, and a stretch of 11 bases separates them. Inclusive of the bounding cysteine and phenylalanine, the CDR3 is 10 residues long. Of the read, only the CDR3 DNA is kept; its 30 bases are in frame from base 1. The germline V gene gives CDR1 as SQVTM and CDR2 as ANQGSEA. Multiplex touch-down PCR with a mixed TRB-A/B primer pool was used to amplify rearranged TRB sequences covering the V, D and J segments. Two consecutive PCR reactions with Phusion HS II polymerase added Illumina adapters and sample indices to the amplicons. The amplicons were purified from gel with the NucleoSpin Gel and PCR Clean-up kit and then assessed with Qubit and an Agilent 2100 Bioanalyzer. The libraries were sequenced on an Illumina MiSeq with 600-cycle, single-indexed, paired-end runs. The source study handled its data this way. TRB sequences were processed with MiXCR versions 2.12 and 3.0.5. Each unique CDR3 nucleotide sequence was counted as one clone, and only productive sequences with at least two reads were retained. Repertoire metrics included Shannon diversity, evenness, clonality (one minus evenness), and alpha-parameterized diversity profiles from alpha 0 to 5. Generation probabilities of clones in paired pre- and post-chemotherapy samples were computed with the IGoR algorithm. The public reads were reanalyzed by TCRdb: fastp trimming at Q25, MiXCR alignment, in-frame beta chains only. Duplicate CDR3 protein sequences are folded into a single record with the most common DNA and genes. It is TCRdb's table, rather than the study itself, that gives the V and J calls and clone size. Recorded for this sample are about 7,400 distinct CDR3 sequences; 35% to 45% of them occurred a single time. The biggest ten clones account for about 15% of the sample.

Instead of sorted cells or RNA, genomic DNA extracted from peripheral blood served as the source for amplifying TCR beta rearrangements. There are a few counts of this clonotype. The antigen this receptor binds is unknown. No base quality values were provided; no much bigger clone lies one nucleotide off. Sequences were obtained from blood. The TCR was taken from a human donor in good health. The chain is made from TRBV29-1 and TRBJ2-1; the D segment could be TRBD2, given 6 matching bases. CDR3 protein: CSAPGEEQFF. The nucleotides are TGCAGCGCCCCGGGAGAAGAGCAGTTCTTC.